This T cell receptor beta chain was retrieved from a study of T cells expressing NK-cell markers. Study context: Obtained from sorted CD3+CD56+NKG2C+, CD3+CD56+NKG2C- and CD3+CD56-NKG2C+ T cells were the TCR beta repertoires. Study-wide findings and caveats: These clonotypes also led the CD3+CD56-NKG2C+ fraction in four donors.

In the case of this clonotype: Antigen specificity is unknown.

It was by 5'RACE template switching with UMIs that TCR beta cDNA was made. One entry per CDR3 protein, without DNA, is what TCRdb gives after re-calling the 5' RACE reads. In all, the sample yields more than 400,000 distinct CDR3 sequences. CDR3 length equals 14 residues. From germline, CDR1 is SGHTA and CDR2 FQGNSA. The chain joins TRBV7-2 to TRBJ2-7; there is no DNA to check the TCRdb D call of TRBD2. Specimen: blood T cells: a sorted CD56 or NKG2C T cell subset, CD4+ or CD8+ T cells, or bulk PBMC T cells (not recorded which). The TCR sequence derives from a woman aged 18 to 75 in good health. The CDR3 reads CASSLVTSGSEQYF.